The 25 T cell receptor beta chains given below trace back to one sample, sequenced in a study of early T cells in non-severe SARS-CoV-2 infection. TCRdb passed the 5' RACE reads through MiXCR, listing each CDR3 protein once. This sample yields around 55,000 distinct CDR3 sequences, of which more than 6.5% are seen a single time; 5.5% to 6% belongs to the top ten. Specimen: whole blood, collected at baseline. These receptors all come from an adult who was a healthcare worker with PCR-confirmed SARS-CoV-2 infection or an uninfected control (not recorded which).

This clonotype was seen repeatedly, ten times or more. The genes are TRBV20-1 and TRBJ1-6, with D possibly being TRBD1 (5 bases). CDR3 length: 15 amino acids. Trimming pared 3 bases from V and 6 bases from J, leaving 15 bases between. In germline, CDR1 is DFQATT, CDR2 SNEGSKA (reference sequence). The DNA of the CDR3 is TGCAGTGCTAGGTCAGCGGGACTTCCTAATTCACCCCTCCACTTT. Encoded protein: CSARSAGLPNSPLHF.

The rearrangement links TRBV6-6 to TRBJ2-5; no clear D gene. CDR1 and CDR2 (germline): MNHNY, SVGAGI (reference sequence). V was shortened by 2 bases and J by 1 base, with 11 bases between the two germline ends. The CDR3 is 15 residues long. The CDR3 nucleotides are TGTGCCAGCAGTTACCGAACAGCCACCCAAGAGACCCAGTACTTC. Translating it yields CASSYRTATQETQYF.

V usage is TRBV4-3 and J usage is TRBJ1-5; D might be TRBD1 (6 bases). The CDR3 runs 14 residues. Germline lookup yields CDR1 LGHNA and CDR2 YSLEER. V shed 5 bases and J shed 7 bases, with 15 bases lying between them. The CDR3 DNA sequence: TGCGCCAGCAGCTTATGGACGGGGGGCCAGCCCCAGCATTTT. This encodes CASSLWTGGQPQHF.

This clonotype was recorded at least ten times. The chain combines TRBV6-2 or TRBV6-3 with TRBJ1-5, with 9 bases aligning to TRBD1. The germline gives CDR1 MNHEY, CDR2 SVGEGT. Losses at the gene ends were 5 bases for V and 7 bases for J; bases not matched to a gene: 15. This CDR3 spans 17 amino acids. CDR3 protein: CASSRGQGAGPGQPQHF. DNA for the CDR3: TGTGCCAGCAGTAGGGGACAGGGCGCGGGGCCCGGGCAGCCCCAGCATTTT.

This chain joins TRBV5-1 and TRBJ1-2; weak D call: TRBD1 (5 bases). The CDR3 extends over 15 amino acids. V was pared by 2 bases and J by 4 bases, with 15 bases between. Germline V gene data show CDR1 as SGHRS and CDR2 as YFSETQ. This chain's CDR3 is CASSLGREGPYGYTF. Written as DNA, the CDR3 is TGCGCCAGCAGCTTAGGTCGCGAGGGACCCTATGGCTACACCTTC.

This clonotype was seen repeatedly, ten times or more. V is TRBV12-3 or TRBV12-4 and J is TRBJ2-4; D not resolved. The CDR3 spans 15 residues. The V and J ends lost 5 bases and 0 bases respectively, with 11 bases between them. The CDR3 DNA follows: TGTGCCAGCAGTCCTCGGACCAGAGCCAAAAACATTCAGTACTTC. It translates to CASSPRTRAKNIQYF.

This chain uses TRBV7-2 with TRBJ2-7; 11 bases align to TRBD2. CDR1 and CDR2 (germline): SGHTA, FQGNSA. Trimming at V came to 6 bases and at J to 2 bases, leaving 6 bases not matched to a gene. This CDR3 spans 15 amino acids. The CDR3 DNA follows: TGTGCCAGCAGTCGCACTAGCGGGGGCGCCTACGAGCAGTACTTC. Amino acids: CASSRTSGGAYEQYF.

This clonotype was observed at least ten times. V is TRBV28 and J is TRBJ2-7; possibly TRBD2 for D (7 bases). Trimming took off 4 bases at V and 5 bases at J, with 15 bases between the two ends. Per the germline V gene, CDR1 is MDHEN and CDR2 is SYDVKM. The CDR3 runs to 14 residues. CDR3 residues: CASSSGGPRDEQYF. The CDR3 DNA is TGTGCCAGCAGTTCCGGGGGGCCCCGAGACGAGCAGTACTTC.

This clonotype occurred many times. The genes are TRBV4-3 and TRBJ1-2, with D uncertain. The V gene lost 4 bases and the J gene lost 4 bases, with 16 bases spanning the gap. Germline assignment: CDR1 LGHNA and CDR2 YSLEER. The CDR3 is 15 amino acids. CDR3 nucleotide sequence: TGCGCCAGCAGCCCACCCTCGCCCGGAATCTATGGCTACACCTTC. This encodes CASSPPSPGIYGYTF.

This clonotype was observed a few times. The rearrangement uses TRBV27 and TRBJ1-1; 8 bases map to TRBD1. The length of the CDR3 is 14 residues. Germline V lookup: CDR1 MNHEY, CDR2 SMNVEV (reference sequence). The V segment lost 10 bases and the J segment 1 base; nucleotides outside the gene matches: 8. CDR3 sequence (DNA): TGTGCCACCCAAGGCGGGACAGGGAACACTGAAGCTTTCTTT. Amino acid sequence: CATQGGTGNTEAFF.

In its sample, this clonotype was seen a few times. The rearrangement uses TRBV19 and TRBJ1-5, with unresolved D. This CDR3 comprises 17 residues. The germline V and J ends were trimmed by 5 bases and 2 bases, with 19 bases remaining between them. Looked up from germline, CDR1 is LNHDA and CDR2 is SQIVND (reference sequence). The CDR3: CASSASPGEFGNQPQHF. CDR3 nucleotide sequence: TGTGCCAGTAGTGCCTCCCCGGGAGAATTCGGCAATCAGCCCCAGCATTTT.

This clonotype was recorded at least ten times. The chain's CDR3 is CASKEGVSYNEQFF. The CDR3 region has the DNA TGTGCCAGTAAGGAAGGGGTATCCTACAATGAGCAGTTCTTC. This rearrangement joins TRBV19 to TRBJ2-1; a possible D gene is TRBD1 (5 bases). The CDR3 totals 14 residues. The germline V gene encodes CDR1 LNHDA and CDR2 SQIVND (reference sequence). Between the trimmed V and J ends, which lost 7 bases and 1 base, there was a span of 11 bases.

This clonotype was recorded many times. V gene TRBV27 combines with J gene TRBJ1-1; the D gene is possibly TRBD1 (5 bases). The CDR3 is 12 amino acids. Germline CDR1 and CDR2: MNHEY and SMNVEV (reference sequence). Trimming took off 7 bases at V and 4 bases at J, with 10 bases between the two ends. CDR3: CASTSGGTEAFF. CDR3 bases: TGTGCCAGCACATCGGGGGGCACTGAAGCTTTCTTT.

This clonotype was detected many times. This chain connects TRBV19 to TRBJ2-1; 8 nucleotides match TRBD1. The trim removed 5 bases at V and 6 bases at J, leaving 3 bases unmatched. The CDR3 extends over 13 amino acids. Germline CDR1 is LNHDA and CDR2 is SQIVND (reference sequence). The CDR3 DNA is TGTGCCAGTAGTGGGCAGGGGGCCAATGAGCAGTTCTTC. It encodes CASSGQGANEQFF.

This clonotype has only a few counts. This chain links TRBV5-4 with TRBJ2-1; TRBD2 matches 12 bases. The CDR3 runs 16 residues. Germline V gene data show CDR1 as SGHNT and CDR2 as YYREEE (reference sequence). V dropped 2 bases and J dropped 8; count of bases not matched to a gene: 8. The CDR3: CASSFTTSGGFHEQFF. CDR3 bases: TGTGCCAGCAGCTTTACCACTAGCGGGGGGTTCCATGAGCAGTTCTTC.

This clonotype was recorded many times. V is TRBV27 and J is TRBJ2-7; D not certain. Trimming took off 8 bases at V and 3 bases at J, with 14 bases between the two ends. The V gene's germline CDR1 is MNHEY and CDR2 SMNVEV (reference sequence). This CDR3 is built from 13 residues. The DNA for the CDR3 is TGTGCCAGCTCAATTCGTCCCCTCTACGAGCAGTACTTC. This encodes CASSIRPLYEQYF.

This clonotype showed up many times. This chain connects TRBV3-2 to TRBJ2-7. TRBV3-2 is shown as a pseudogene. CDR3 length equals 11 residues. CDR3 in amino acids: CASSLIYEQYF. CDR3 sequence (DNA): TGTGCCAGCAGCCTCATCTACGAGCAGTACTTC.

Many counts were recorded for this clonotype. This rearrangement joins TRBV12-3 or TRBV12-4 to TRBJ2-3, with D perhaps TRBD1 or TRBD2 (5 bases each). CDR3 length equals 14 residues. Trimming took off 2 bases at V and 5 bases at J, with 11 bases between the two ends. Here the CDR3 reads CASSLWGMEDTQYF. The DNA of the CDR3 is TGTGCCAGCAGTTTATGGGGGATGGAAGATACGCAGTATTTT.

This clonotype was seen a handful of times. The chain uses TRBV10-1 and TRBJ2-1, with TRBD1 matching over 9 bases. After removal of 5 bases from V and 5 bases from J, the junction contained 7 bases not matched to a gene. Per germline, CDR1 WNHNN and CDR2 SYGVQD (reference sequence). CDR3 size: 15 residues. DNA for the CDR3: TGCGCCAGCAGTAGGACAGGGGTATTCCACAATGAGCAGTTCTTC. This gives the protein CASSRTGVFHNEQFF.

This clonotype has at least ten counts. The chain couples TRBV2 to TRBJ2-3; D is perhaps TRBD2 (6 bases). The germline gives CDR1 SNHLY, CDR2 FYNNEI. The CDR3 consists of 15 residues. V gave up 3 bases and J gave up 4 bases, with 14 bases separating them. This chain's CDR3 is CASSETSGGADTQYF. The CDR3 DNA sequence: TGTGCCAGCAGTGAGACATCGGGCGGGGCAGATACGCAGTATTTT.

This clonotype was found many times. The CDR3 nucleotides are TGTGCCAGCTCACCGTCGGGACAGGCTTCTTTTAGTCCCACAGATACGCAGTATTTT. It is translated as CASSPSGQASFSPTDTQYF. This sequence joins TRBV18 and TRBJ2-3; 8 bases are a match to TRBD1. V shed 3 bases, J shed 2 bases, and the junction held 16 bases outside the gene matches. Germline CDR1 KGHSH, CDR2 LQKENI. The CDR3 sequence is 19 residues long.

The rearrangement joins TRBV28 to TRBJ1-1, with a tentative D call TRBD1 (6 bases). The V and J ends lost 11 bases and 0 bases respectively, with 13 bases between them. CDR1 MDHEN and CDR2 SYDVKM come from the germline V gene. The CDR3 is 13 amino acids. The CDR3 DNA reads TGTGCCGTGGGGGCACAGATGAACACTGAAGCTTTCTTT. Protein sequence: CAVGAQMNTEAFF.

In its sample, this clonotype was seen a few times. V is TRBV7-6 and J is TRBJ2-5, with a weak D call TRBD1 (6 bases). The germline gives CDR1 SGHVS, CDR2 FNYEAQ. This CDR3 is 14 amino acids long. V was trimmed by 3 bases and J by 10 bases, leaving 18 bases between them. The CDR3 DNA sequence: TGTGCCAGCAGCTTTTCCACGGGCCTAGGGGGCCAGTACTTC. This sequence encodes CASSFSTGLGGQYF.

This clonotype occurred many times. The V and J genes are TRBV3-1 and TRBJ2-1; D is uncertain. The V end was cut by 1 base, the J end by 7 bases, with 8 bases between. Germline V CDR1 and CDR2: LGHDT, YNNKEL (reference sequence). This CDR3 comprises 13 residues. The chain's CDR3 is CASSQGTRNEQFF. Written as DNA, the CDR3 is TGTGCCAGCAGCCAAGGGACCCGAAATGAGCAGTTCTTC.

At least ten counts were recorded for this clonotype. V is TRBV28 and J is TRBJ1-2, with D perhaps matching TRBD1 (5 bases). Germline V CDR1 and CDR2: MDHEN, SYDVKM. The V gene lost 6 bases and the J gene lost 3 bases, with 17 bases spanning the gap. This CDR3 spans 15 amino acids. CDR3 sequence reads: CASSPPGDPHYGYTF. The CDR3 DNA is TGTGCCAGCAGCCCCCCCGGGGACCCCCACTATGGCTACACCTTC.